These 20 T cell receptor beta chains share one sample of origin, sequenced in a study of post-analysis software for immune sequencing data. Overall study results and limits: Elevated frequency relative to controls characterized four to six TRBV segments in patients, TRBV5-6, TRBV5-1 and TRBV20-1 among them.

Unique molecular identifiers were present in the TCR beta cDNA libraries. Each CDR3 protein gets one entry after TCRdb re-called the PCR reads with MiXCR. Here the sample spans over 150,000 distinct CDR3 sequences, about 29% being singletons. These receptors lack a known antigen. The source material was blood. The source is a girl aged 10 to 17 with multiple sclerosis.

This clonotype has at least ten counts. V and J are TRBV5-1 and TRBJ1-1; D is unresolved. There are 12 residues in the CDR3. CDR1 is SGHRS and CDR2 is YFSETQ in the germline V gene. V lost 3 bases and J lost 7, with 10 bases in between. Here the CDR3 reads CASSYRGIEAFF. CDR3 nucleotides: TGCGCCAGCAGCTACCGTGGGATTGAAGCTTTCTTT.

About this clonotype itself: This clone may be a read error of a much larger clone one base away. The chain couples TRBV18 to TRBJ2-5; no reliable D call. The length of the CDR3 is 14 residues. Trimming removed 2 bases from V and 13 bases from J, with 20 bases in between. CDR1 and CDR2 from the germline V gene are KGHSH and LQKENI. The CDR3 reads CASSPTKTSYERYF. CDR3 sequence (DNA): TGTGCCAGCTCACCAACCAAAACCTCCTACGAGCGGTACTTC. Full variable domain (missing parts from reference TRBV18 and TRBJ2-5): NAGVMQNPRHLVRRRGQEARLRCSPMKGHSHVYWYRQLPEEGLKFMVYLQKENIIDESGMPKERFSAEFPKEGPSILRIQQVVRGDSAAYFCASSPTKTSYERYFGPGTRLLVL.

Of note for this clonotype: One end of the junction fails to match germline, which may point to a read error. This chain connects TRBV5-1 to TRBJ2-3; D unclear. Germline V gene lookup returns CDR1 SGHRS and CDR2 YFSETQ. CDR3 length equals 15 residues. CDR3: CAGSALGTSTDTQYF. The CDR3 DNA is TGCGCCGGCAGCGCCCTAGGTACTAGCACAGATACGCAGTATTTT. The full variable domain, in which reference TRBV5-1 and TRBJ2-3 provide the parts outside the CDR3, is KAGVTQTPRYLIKTRGQQVTLSCSPISGHRSVSWYQQTPGQGLQFLFEYFSETQRNKGNFPGRFSGRQFSNSRSEMNVSTLELGDSALYLCAGSALGTSTDTQYFGPGTRLTVL.

The chain employs TRBV20-1 and TRBJ2-7; 8 bases line up with TRBD1. The germline gives CDR1 DFQATT, CDR2 SNEGSKA (reference sequence). There are 16 residues in the CDR3. V was clipped by 0 bases and J by 3 bases; unmatched bases: 10. The CDR3 sequence is CSARDRGTGGHYEQYF. The CDR3 nucleotides are TGCAGTGCTAGAGATCGTGGTACAGGGGGTCACTACGAGCAGTACTTC.

This clonotype was seen many times. V gene TRBV20-1 combines with J gene TRBJ2-3; 13 bases are a match to TRBD2. The V gene's germline CDR1 is DFQATT and CDR2 SNEGSKA (reference sequence). The CDR3 sequence is 14 residues long. V was clipped by 5 bases and J by 6 bases; unmatched bases: 5. CDR3 bases: TGCAGTGCTCAGTCGGGACTAGCGGGGGATACGCAGTATTTT. This gives the protein CSAQSGLAGDTQYF.

The V call is TRBV27, the J call TRBJ2-1; 7 nucleotides match TRBD2. This CDR3 spans 17 amino acids. Germline lookup yields CDR1 MNHEY and CDR2 SMNVEV (reference sequence). V lost 5 bases and J lost 8; bases outside the gene matches: 18. The CDR3 here is CASSILDSPGGSHEQFF. The CDR3 nucleotides are TGTGCCAGCAGTATCTTAGATTCCCCGGGAGGATCCCATGAGCAGTTCTTC.

V and J are TRBV7-3 and TRBJ2-7, with 9 nucleotides matching TRBD1. The J segment lost 2 bases and the V segment lost 2 bases, leaving 7 bases of the junction unmatched. Germline V CDR1 and CDR2: SGHTA, FQGTGA. CDR3 length: 16 amino acids. CDR3 sequence: CASSLPDRGEAYEQYF. The CDR3, as DNA: TGTGCCAGCAGCTTACCGGACAGGGGTGAGGCCTACGAGCAGTACTTC.

The CDR3 reads CASSQRTGGTDTQYF. CDR3 in DNA: TGCGCCAGCAGCCAAAGGACAGGGGGAACAGATACGCAGTATTTT. The V gene is TRBV4-1, the J gene TRBJ2-3; 10 bases fit TRBD1. This CDR3 is built from 15 residues. V lost 2 bases, J lost 3 bases, and 2 bases stayed unmatched. Germline CDR1 and CDR2: MGHRA and YSYEKL.

This clonotype was detected ten times or more. The rearrangement uses TRBV6-6 and TRBJ2-7; 7 bases are shared with TRBD1. Germline V gene sequence: CDR1 MNHNY, CDR2 SVGAGI (reference sequence). CDR3 size: 13 residues. The V segment lost 7 bases and the J segment 4 bases; nucleotides outside the gene matches: 7. CDR3 sequence: CASMRGPVYEQYF. In DNA, the CDR3 is TGTGCCAGCATGAGGGGGCCGGTGTACGAGCAGTACTTC.

The chain recombines TRBV19 with TRBJ1-2, with 7 bases matching TRBD1. This CDR3 has 14 residues. The germline CDR1 and CDR2 sequences are LNHDA and SQIVND (reference sequence). J was trimmed by 0 bases and V by 9 bases; bases with no gene match: 7. The CDR3 protein is CASRGQAANYGYTF. For the CDR3, the DNA is TGTGCCAGCAGAGGACAGGCCGCTAACTATGGCTACACCTTC.

This clonotype was seen a handful of times. V gene TRBV7-8 combines with J gene TRBJ2-5, with D unresolved. From germline, CDR1 is SGHVS and CDR2 FQNEAQ. The CDR3 spans 13 residues. With 2 bases removed from V and 4 bases from J, the gap between germline ends came to 8 bases. The CDR3 here is CASSLTVGETQYF. The CDR3 coding sequence is TGTGCCAGCAGCTTAACGGTCGGAGAGACCCAGTACTTC.

In regard to this clonotype: It may be a read error: a sequence one base away is much more abundant. The chain links TRBV7-3 to TRBJ2-3, with D possibly being TRBD1 or TRBD2 (6 bases each). V was trimmed by 1 base and J by 0 bases, leaving 8 bases between them. The CDR3 has 15 amino acids. Germline V gene data show CDR1 as SGHTA and CDR2 as FQGTGA. The CDR3 bases are TGTGCCAGCAGCTTAAACGGGGGCAGCACAGATACGCAGTATTTT. This translates into CASSLNGGSTDTQYF. The complete variable domain, with remaining parts taken from reference TRBV7-3 and TRBJ2-3, reads GAGVSQTPSNKVTEKGKYVELRCDPISGHTALYWYRQSLGQGPEFLIYFQGTGAADDSGLPNDRFFAVRPEGSVSTLKIQRTERGDSAVYLCASSLNGGSTDTQYFGPGTRLTVL.

To note about this clonotype: The germline gene is not matched at one end of the junction; a read error may be the cause. V is TRBV13 and J is TRBJ1-2; perhaps TRBD1 as D (5 bases). Germline-derived CDR1 and CDR2 are PRHDT and FYEKMQ (reference sequence). This CDR3 is 14 amino acids long. CDR3 in amino acids: CASSRGDNNYGCTF. As DNA, the CDR3 is TGTGCCAGCAGCAGGGGAGATAATAACTATGGCTGCACCTTC.

This clonotype was detected a few times. A much larger clone lies a single base off, so this may be a read error. V is TRBV5-1 and J is TRBJ2-7, with 9 bases matching TRBD1. Unmatched junction bases numbered 13, after V lost 6 bases and J lost 6 bases. The germline V gene encodes CDR1 SGHRS and CDR2 YFSETQ. The CDR3 has 15 amino acids. CDR3: CASKVWDREYGEQYF. The CDR3 DNA is TGCGCCAGCAAGGTCTGGGACAGGGAGTACGGCGAGCAGTACTTC.

This clonotype was seen just once. A much larger clone lies one base from this, so it may be a read error. V and J are TRBV20-1 and TRBJ2-1; 9 bases agree with TRBD2. V dropped 1 base and J dropped 0; count of bases not matched to a gene: 16. The CDR3 contains 20 residues. The germline CDR1 and CDR2 sequences are DFQATT and SNEGSKA (reference sequence). As DNA, the CDR3 is TGCAGTGCTAGAGTAGGCGGGCGGGAGGGTCCCCCCCGCTCCTACAATGAGCAGTTCTTC. This codes for CSARVGGREGPPRSYNEQFF.

In this sample, this clonotype turned up once. A much larger clone lies a single base off, so this may be a read error. In nucleotides, the CDR3 is TGTGCCAGCACCACCTTGAGGGGCGGGAAAGCGCTTTATGGCTACACCTTC. Translation: CASTTLRGGKALYGYTF. The chain combines TRBV27 with TRBJ1-2; the D gene is possibly TRBD1 (5 bases). The CDR3 is made up of 17 amino acids. Trimming took 7 bases from V and 5 from J, leaving 26 bases between them. CDR1 and CDR2 from the germline V gene are MNHEY and SMNVEV (reference sequence).

This clonotype was seen ten or more times. The V gene is TRBV20-1, the J gene TRBJ2-1; 12 positions agree with TRBD2. Losses at the gene ends were 4 bases for V and 7 bases for J; bases not matched to a gene: 17. CDR3 length: 18 amino acids. Germline V gene lookup returns CDR1 DFQATT and CDR2 SNEGSKA (reference sequence). The CDR3 protein is CSAMGYGLAGTSGNEQFF. CDR3 in DNA: TGCAGTGCTATGGGATACGGACTAGCGGGAACCTCGGGGAATGAGCAGTTCTTC.

The chain has TRBV27 and TRBJ2-3, with 9 bases fitting TRBD2. The trim removed 3 bases at V and 8 bases at J, leaving 9 bases unmatched. The CDR3 is made up of 15 amino acids. CDR1 is MNHEY and CDR2 is SMNVEV in the germline V gene (reference sequence). The CDR3 loop is CASSFGREGRRTQYF. The CDR3, as DNA: TGTGCCAGCAGTTTCGGGCGGGAGGGCCGTCGTACGCAGTATTTT.

This clonotype was counted many times. The chain employs TRBV6-4 and TRBJ2-1; D not certain. This CDR3 spans 12 amino acids. CDR1 is MRHNA, CDR2 SNTAGT, per germline. The CDR3 nucleotides read TGTGCTGGGGAAAGGCCGAACAATGAGCAGTTCTTC. Amino acid sequence: CAGERPNNEQFF.

There are a few counts of this clonotype. This chain joins TRBV4-1 and TRBJ2-1; D gene uncertain. V lost 0 bases to trimming and J lost 5 bases, with 17 bases between them. The CDR3 runs to 17 residues. Germline V gives CDR1 MGHRA, CDR2 YSYEKL. CDR3 sequence reads: CASSQDLPSLDHNEQFF. The DNA for the CDR3 is TGCGCCAGCAGCCAAGATCTCCCGAGTTTGGATCACAATGAGCAGTTCTTC.